The rows below give T cell receptor beta chains drawn from one sample of a study of T cell responses to AZD1222 COVID-19 vaccine. Repertoires were generated with immunoSEQ multiplex PCR, while TCRdb's copy carries only in-frame clones and drops some. The sample yields more than 95,000 clones, about 89% seen once. The material was peripheral blood, obtained on day 0 of AZD1222 vaccination. These receptors were collected from an adult in good health. Each CDR3 is given with its conserved first and last residue. Fields, in order: V gene, J gene, clone size, D gene, CDR3 protein, CDR3 DNA. The D gene is left open where the match is weak. Clone size, where shown, is once, few, many, or a class for clones that have expanded.

v_call: TRBV7-2; j_call: TRBJ1-5; clone_size: NA; d_call: NA; cdr3_aa: CASSLRGRQPQHF; cdr3_nt: TGTGCCAGCAGCTTAAGGGGTCGGCAGCCCCAGCATTTT
v_call: TRBV30; j_call: TRBJ2-7; clone_size: NA; d_call: NA; cdr3_aa: CAWGKRTYEQYF; cdr3_nt: TGTGCCTGGGGAAAAAGGACCTACGAGCAGTACTTC
v_call: TRBV14; j_call: TRBJ1-2; clone_size: NA; d_call: TRBD1; cdr3_aa: CASSPSGRGRVDYGYTF; cdr3_nt: TGTGCCAGCAGCCCCTCCGGAAGGGGGCGGGTGGACTATGGCTACACCTTC
v_call: TRBV18; j_call: TRBJ1-5; clone_size: NA; d_call: NA; cdr3_aa: CASSLGGQYSNQPQHF; cdr3_nt: TGTGCCAGCTCACTAGGGGGACAATATAGCAATCAGCCCCAGCATTTT
v_call: TRBV24-1; j_call: TRBJ1-4; clone_size: NA; d_call: NA; cdr3_aa: CATRGEKLFF; cdr3_nt: TGTGCCACCAGGGGAGAAAAACTGTTTTTT
v_call: TRBV3-1/TRBV3-2; j_call: TRBJ1-6; clone_size: NA; d_call: TRBD1; cdr3_aa: CASSQGTGYSPLHF; cdr3_nt: TGTGCCAGCAGCCAAGGGACAGGGTATTCACCCCTCCACTTT
v_call: TRBV28; j_call: TRBJ1-5; clone_size: NA; d_call: NA; cdr3_aa: CATETLGRGINQPQHF; cdr3_nt: TGTGCCACCGAAACCCTGGGGAGGGGTATCAATCAGCCCCAGCATTTT
v_call: TRBV28; j_call: TRBJ2-2; clone_size: once; d_call: TRBD2; cdr3_aa: CASSGISGRAYDTGELFF; cdr3_nt: TGTGCCAGCAGTGGGATTAGCGGGAGGGCCTACGACACCGGGGAGCTGTTTTTT
v_call: TRBV9; j_call: TRBJ1-4; clone_size: NA; d_call: NA; cdr3_aa: CASSVDARAEKLFF; cdr3_nt: TGTGCCAGCAGCGTAGATGCGCGGGCCGAAAAACTGTTTTTT
v_call: TRBV11-2; j_call: TRBJ2-5; clone_size: NA; d_call: NA; cdr3_aa: CASSPIQETQYF; cdr3_nt: TGTGCCAGCAGCCCTATTCAAGAGACCCAGTACTTC
v_call: TRBV5-1; j_call: TRBJ2-5; clone_size: NA; d_call: TRBD2; cdr3_aa: CASSWGGGQETQYF; cdr3_nt: TGCGCCAGCAGCTGGGGGGGAGGCCAAGAGACCCAGTACTTC
v_call: TRBV5-4; j_call: TRBJ1-2; clone_size: NA; d_call: NA; cdr3_aa: CASSLPTGNGGGYTF; cdr3_nt: TGTGCCAGCAGCTTGCCTACAGGGAATGGCGGTGGCTACACCTTC
v_call: TRBV7-9; j_call: TRBJ1-1; clone_size: NA; d_call: NA; cdr3_aa: CASSTRGPNTEAFF; cdr3_nt: TGTGCCAGCAGCACCCGGGGGCCGAACACTGAAGCTTTCTTT
v_call: TRBV4-2; j_call: TRBJ2-7; clone_size: NA; d_call: NA; cdr3_aa: CASSQDPGRGDEQYF; cdr3_nt: TGTGCCAGCAGCCAAGACCCCGGCAGGGGGGACGAGCAGTACTTC
v_call: TRBV5-1; j_call: TRBJ1-4; clone_size: NA; d_call: NA; cdr3_aa: CASSPQNPQGGEKLFF; cdr3_nt: TGCGCCAGCAGCCCCCAAAATCCCCAGGGTGGAGAAAAACTGTTTTTT
v_call: TRBV6-2/TRBV6-3; j_call: TRBJ2-3; clone_size: NA; d_call: TRBD1; cdr3_aa: CASSYRTGGTNTQYF; cdr3_nt: TGTGCCAGCAGTTACCGGACAGGGGGCACAAATACGCAGTATTTT
v_call: TRBV24-1; j_call: TRBJ1-2; clone_size: NA; d_call: NA; cdr3_aa: CATSSTGISYGYTF; cdr3_nt: TGTGCCACCAGTAGTACAGGGATCTCCTATGGCTACACCTTC
v_call: TRBV7-6; j_call: TRBJ1-3; clone_size: NA; d_call: NA; cdr3_aa: CASSLMGLRGNTIYF; cdr3_nt: TGTGCCAGCAGCTTAATGGGGTTACGGGGAAACACCATATATTTT
v_call: TRBV24-1; j_call: TRBJ2-3; clone_size: NA; d_call: NA; cdr3_aa: CATSDSRSTDTQYF; cdr3_nt: TGTGCCACCAGTGACTCTCGGAGCACAGATACGCAGTATTTT
v_call: TRBV29-1; j_call: TRBJ2-7; clone_size: NA; d_call: TRBD1; cdr3_aa: CSVGPGQYPYEQYF; cdr3_nt: TGCAGCGTTGGCCCGGGACAGTATCCCTACGAGCAGTACTTC
v_call: TRBV10-3; j_call: TRBJ2-2; clone_size: NA; d_call: TRBD2; cdr3_aa: CAITSVAGGRDTGELFF; cdr3_nt: TGTGCCATCACCTCTGTAGCGGGGGGTCGTGACACCGGGGAGCTGTTTTTT
v_call: TRBV7-2; j_call: TRBJ2-7; clone_size: NA; d_call: NA; cdr3_aa: CASSPRWQGWHEQYF; cdr3_nt: TGTGCCAGCAGCCCTAGGTGGCAGGGGTGGCACGAGCAGTACTTC
v_call: TRBV28; j_call: TRBJ1-1; clone_size: NA; d_call: TRBD1; cdr3_aa: CASEGVGRGQTEAFF; cdr3_nt: TGTGCCAGCGAAGGAGTGGGCAGGGGGCAAACTGAAGCTTTCTTT
v_call: TRBV5-1; j_call: TRBJ1-2; clone_size: NA; d_call: TRBD1; cdr3_aa: CASRAQGDYGYTF; cdr3_nt: TGCGCCAGCAGGGCACAGGGGGACTATGGCTACACCTTC
v_call: TRBV7-9; j_call: TRBJ2-1; clone_size: NA; d_call: TRBD2; cdr3_aa: CASSPPSGIMVQFF; cdr3_nt: TGTGCCAGCAGCCCACCTAGCGGCATCATGGTGCAGTTCTTC
v_call: TRBV18; j_call: TRBJ1-1; clone_size: NA; d_call: NA; cdr3_aa: CASSPLDRAMNTEAFF; cdr3_nt: TGTGCCAGCTCACCACTAGATAGGGCGATGAACACTGAAGCTTTCTTT
v_call: TRBV4-2; j_call: TRBJ1-5; clone_size: NA; d_call: NA; cdr3_aa: CASSQGGGSNQPQHF; cdr3_nt: TGTGCCAGCAGCCAAGGGGGCGGTAGCAATCAGCCCCAGCATTTT
v_call: TRBV27; j_call: TRBJ2-1; clone_size: NA; d_call: TRBD2; cdr3_aa: CASTLLAGAYNEQFF; cdr3_nt: TGTGCCAGCACCTTACTAGCGGGGGCCTACAATGAGCAGTTCTTC
v_call: TRBV7-2; j_call: TRBJ1-1; clone_size: NA; d_call: TRBD1; cdr3_aa: CASSLRSTTGATEAFF; cdr3_nt: TGTGCCAGCAGCTTGAGATCCACGACAGGGGCCACTGAAGCTTTCTTT
v_call: TRBV19; j_call: TRBJ1-2; clone_size: NA; d_call: NA; cdr3_aa: CASGFTSFRDINYGYTF; cdr3_nt: TGTGCCAGTGGTTTCACATCCTTCCGGGATATCAACTATGGCTACACCTTC
v_call: TRBV4-2; j_call: TRBJ2-5; clone_size: NA; d_call: TRBD2; cdr3_aa: CASSQGLAGGEETQYF; cdr3_nt: TGTGCCAGCAGCCAGGGACTAGCGGGGGGGGAAGAGACCCAGTACTTC
v_call: TRBV10-3; j_call: TRBJ1-3; clone_size: NA; d_call: NA; cdr3_aa: CAISESRGSGNTIYF; cdr3_nt: TGTGCCATCAGTGAGTCGAGAGGTTCTGGAAACACCATATATTTT
v_call: TRBV5-1; j_call: TRBJ1-1; clone_size: NA; d_call: NA; cdr3_aa: CASSFGQSDLLNTEAFF; cdr3_nt: TGCGCCAGCAGCTTCGGCCAGTCGGACCTCTTGAACACTGAAGCTTTCTTT
v_call: TRBV6-5; j_call: TRBJ2-2; clone_size: NA; d_call: NA; cdr3_aa: CASSYRPGTGELFF; cdr3_nt: TGTGCCAGCAGTTACCGTCCGGGAACCGGGGAGCTGTTTTTT
v_call: TRBV5-1; j_call: TRBJ2-7; clone_size: NA; d_call: TRBD1; cdr3_aa: CASREAQGRLSYEQYF; cdr3_nt: TGCGCCAGCAGGGAGGCACAGGGGCGTCTCTCCTACGAGCAGTACTTC
v_call: TRBV6-2/TRBV6-3; j_call: TRBJ1-1; clone_size: NA; d_call: NA; cdr3_aa: CASSLQGGRNTEAFF; cdr3_nt: TGTGCCAGCAGTTTACAAGGCGGGAGGAACACTGAAGCTTTCTTT